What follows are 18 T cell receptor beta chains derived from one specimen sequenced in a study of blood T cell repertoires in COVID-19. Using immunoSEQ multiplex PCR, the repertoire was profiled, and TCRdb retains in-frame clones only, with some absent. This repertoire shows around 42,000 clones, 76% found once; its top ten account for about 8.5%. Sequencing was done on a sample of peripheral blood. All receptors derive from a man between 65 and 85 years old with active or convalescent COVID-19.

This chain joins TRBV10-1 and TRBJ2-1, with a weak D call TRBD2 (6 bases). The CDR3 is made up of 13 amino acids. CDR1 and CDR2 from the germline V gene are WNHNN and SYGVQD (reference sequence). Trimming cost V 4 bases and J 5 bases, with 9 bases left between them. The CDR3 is CASSVGGNNEQFF. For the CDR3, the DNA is TGCGCCAGCAGTGTAGGCGGGAACAATGAGCAGTTCTTC.

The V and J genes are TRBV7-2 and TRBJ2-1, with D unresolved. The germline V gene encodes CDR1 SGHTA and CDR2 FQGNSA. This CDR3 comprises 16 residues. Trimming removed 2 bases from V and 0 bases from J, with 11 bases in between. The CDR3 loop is CASSLNGGSSYNEQFF. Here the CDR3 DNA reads TGTGCCAGCAGCTTAAATGGCGGTAGCTCCTACAATGAGCAGTTCTTC.

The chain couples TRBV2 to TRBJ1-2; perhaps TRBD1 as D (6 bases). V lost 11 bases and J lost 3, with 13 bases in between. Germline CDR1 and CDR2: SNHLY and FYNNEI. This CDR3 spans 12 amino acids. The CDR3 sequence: CAGGRVDYGYTF. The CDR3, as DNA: TGTGCCGGGGGCAGGGTTGACTATGGCTACACCTTC.

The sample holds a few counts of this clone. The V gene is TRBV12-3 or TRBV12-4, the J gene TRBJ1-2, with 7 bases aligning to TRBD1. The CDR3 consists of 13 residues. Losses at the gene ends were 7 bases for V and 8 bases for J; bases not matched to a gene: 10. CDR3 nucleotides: TGTGCCAGCACAGACAAGGGGGCAAACGGCTACACCTTC. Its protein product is CASTDKGANGYTF.

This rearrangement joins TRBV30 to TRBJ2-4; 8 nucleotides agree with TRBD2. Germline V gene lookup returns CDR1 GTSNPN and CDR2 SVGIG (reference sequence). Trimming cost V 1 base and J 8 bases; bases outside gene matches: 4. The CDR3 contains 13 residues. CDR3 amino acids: CAWSGPGGDIQYF. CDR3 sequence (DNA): TGTGCCTGGAGTGGTCCGGGGGGGGACATTCAGTACTTC.

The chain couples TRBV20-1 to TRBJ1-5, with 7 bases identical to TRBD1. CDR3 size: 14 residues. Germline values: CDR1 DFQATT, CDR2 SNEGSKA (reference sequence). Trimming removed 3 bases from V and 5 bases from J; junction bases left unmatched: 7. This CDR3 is CSASPQGRDQPQHF. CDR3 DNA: TGCAGTGCTAGTCCACAGGGGCGCGATCAGCCCCAGCATTTT.

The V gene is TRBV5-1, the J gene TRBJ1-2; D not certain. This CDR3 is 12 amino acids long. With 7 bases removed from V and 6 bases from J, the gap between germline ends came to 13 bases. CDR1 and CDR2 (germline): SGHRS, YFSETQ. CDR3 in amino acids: CASAAALDGYTF. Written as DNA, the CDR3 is TGCGCCAGCGCGGCGGCGTTAGATGGCTACACCTTC.

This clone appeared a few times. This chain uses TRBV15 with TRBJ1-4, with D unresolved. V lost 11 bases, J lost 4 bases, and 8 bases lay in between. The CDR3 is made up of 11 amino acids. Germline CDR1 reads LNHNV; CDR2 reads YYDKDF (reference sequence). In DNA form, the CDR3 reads TGTGCCGCGAGAGATAATGAAAAACTGTTTTTT. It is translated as CAARDNEKLFF.

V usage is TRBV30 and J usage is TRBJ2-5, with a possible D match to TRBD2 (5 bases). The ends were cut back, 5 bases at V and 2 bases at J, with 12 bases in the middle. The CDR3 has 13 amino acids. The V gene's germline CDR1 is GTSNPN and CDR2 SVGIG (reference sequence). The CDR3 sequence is CAWGRLEQETQYF. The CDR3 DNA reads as TGTGCCTGGGGGAGACTGGAGCAAGAGACCCAGTACTTC.

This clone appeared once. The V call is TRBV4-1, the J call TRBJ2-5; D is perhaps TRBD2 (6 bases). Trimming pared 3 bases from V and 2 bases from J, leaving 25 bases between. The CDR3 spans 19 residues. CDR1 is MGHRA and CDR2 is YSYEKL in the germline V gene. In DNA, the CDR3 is TGCGCCAGCAGCCAGGGGCCTTTAGGACTACCCCAACTACAAGAGACCCAGTACTTC. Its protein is CASSQGPLGLPQLQETQYF.

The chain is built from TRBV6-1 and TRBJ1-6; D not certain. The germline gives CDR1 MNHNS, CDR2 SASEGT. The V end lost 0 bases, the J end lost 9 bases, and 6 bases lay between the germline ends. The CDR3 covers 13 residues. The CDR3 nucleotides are TGTGCCAGCAGTGAAGCGAGGCCTTCACCCCTCCACTTT. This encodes CASSEARPSPLHF.

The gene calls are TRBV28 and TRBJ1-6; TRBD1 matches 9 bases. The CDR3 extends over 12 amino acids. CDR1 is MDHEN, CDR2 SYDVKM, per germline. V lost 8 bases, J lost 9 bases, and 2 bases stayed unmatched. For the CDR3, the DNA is TGTGCCAGCGAGGACAGGGGTTCACCCCTCCACTTT. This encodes CASEDRGSPLHF.

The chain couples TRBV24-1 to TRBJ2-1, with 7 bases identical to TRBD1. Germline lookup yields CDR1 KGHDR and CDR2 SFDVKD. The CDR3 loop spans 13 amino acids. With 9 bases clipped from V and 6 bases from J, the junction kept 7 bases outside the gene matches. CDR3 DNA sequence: TGTGCCACCCGCAACACAGGGGTCAATGAGCAGTTCTTC. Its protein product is CATRNTGVNEQFF.

The CDR3 nucleotides are TGCGCCAGCAGCCTACAGGGTAGGGACTATGGCTACACCTTC. Encoded protein: CASSLQGRDYGYTF. The rearrangement uses TRBV4-1 and TRBJ1-2; D is perhaps TRBD1 (6 bases). V lost 4 bases and J 3 bases, leaving 12 bases between the germline ends. This CDR3 has 14 residues. Germline assignment: CDR1 MGHRA and CDR2 YSYEKL.

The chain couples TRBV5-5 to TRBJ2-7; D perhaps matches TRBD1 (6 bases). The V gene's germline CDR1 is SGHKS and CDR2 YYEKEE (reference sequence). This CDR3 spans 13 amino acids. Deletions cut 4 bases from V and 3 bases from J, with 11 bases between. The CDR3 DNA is TGTGCCAGCAGCCAACAGGGTAACTACGAGCAGTACTTC. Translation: CASSQQGNYEQYF.

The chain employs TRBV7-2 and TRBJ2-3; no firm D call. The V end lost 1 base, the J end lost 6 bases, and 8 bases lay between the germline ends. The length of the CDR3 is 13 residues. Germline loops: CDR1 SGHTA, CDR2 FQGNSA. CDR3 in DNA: TGTGCCAGCAGCTTAGACCTTACTGATACGCAGTATTTT. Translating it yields CASSLDLTDTQYF.

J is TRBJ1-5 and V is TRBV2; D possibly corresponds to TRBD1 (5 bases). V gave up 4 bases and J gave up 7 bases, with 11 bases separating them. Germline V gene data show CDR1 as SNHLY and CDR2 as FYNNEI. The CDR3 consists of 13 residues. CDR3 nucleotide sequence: TGTGCCAGCAGTGGGGGAGGGGACCAGCCCCAGCATTTT. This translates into CASSGGGDQPQHF.

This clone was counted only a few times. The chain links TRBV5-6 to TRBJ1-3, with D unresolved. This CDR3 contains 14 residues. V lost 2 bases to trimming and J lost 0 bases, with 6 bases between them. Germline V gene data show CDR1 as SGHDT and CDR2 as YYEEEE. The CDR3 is CASSFPGSGNTIYF. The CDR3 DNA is TGTGCCAGCAGCTTTCCAGGCTCTGGAAACACCATATATTTT.